This T cell receptor (beta chain) was profiled in a study of blood T cell repertoires in COVID-19. About the research overall: The origin of the acute and convalescent COVID-19 samples was the United States, Italy and Spain. PBMCs, B-cell-depleted T cells, or T cells provided the cDNA or gDNA that made up the material.

In the authors' methods: Estimation of nucleated cell counts relied on the amplification of reference gene primers. TCRdb's table, derived via immunoSEQ multiplex PCR, lists solely in-frame clones and lacks some. Clone size and V and J calls were adopted from that table, with D and trimming inferred from the DNA. The sample lists over 80,000 clones, 90% to 95% occurring once. The V gene end was trimmed by 0 bases and the J gene end by 2 bases; junction bases not matched to a gene: 4. Germline V gene lookup returns CDR1 SGHDT and CDR2 YYEEEE. The CDR3 contains 15 residues. This sequence joins TRBV5-6 and TRBJ2-7; 8 bases line up with TRBD1. This receptor was obtained from a man in his fifties or sixties with acute or convalescent COVID-19. Sequencing was done on a sample of peripheral blood. In nucleotides, the CDR3 is TGTGCCAGCAGCTTGGCCGGGACAGGAACCTACGAGCAGTACTTC. Amino acid sequence: CASSLAGTGTYEQYF.